What follows are 2 T cell receptor beta chains derived from one specimen sequenced in a study of cytomegalovirus exposure and HLA in healthy donors. Method: immunoSEQ multiplex PCR; TCRdb's copy keeps in-frame clones and lacks some. Among about 130,000 clones, around 89% were seen once, and the ten largest hold over 5%. The sample was PBMCs. The receptors were sampled from a woman in her thirties in good health and CMV-seropositive.

This clone appeared once. The chain uses TRBV7-9 and TRBJ1-6; D might be TRBD1 (6 bases). The CDR3 contains 14 residues. Trimming took 6 bases from V and 4 from J, leaving 10 bases between them. Germline-derived CDR1 and CDR2 are SEHNR and FQNEAQ (reference sequence). The CDR3 DNA is TGTGCCAGCAGTTCTGGACAGTATAATTCACCCCTCCACTTT. Protein sequence: CASSSGQYNSPLHF.

This chain uses TRBV28 with TRBJ2-7; TRBD2 matches 10 bases. The CDR3 contains 17 residues. Trimming removed 8 bases from V and 2 bases from J; junction bases left unmatched: 15. The germline gives CDR1 MDHEN, CDR2 SYDVKM. The CDR3 spells CASGTNRGLALAYEQYF. The DNA of the CDR3 is TGTGCCAGCGGGACTAATCGGGGACTAGCGCTAGCCTACGAGCAGTACTTC.